This TCR beta chain was obtained from a study of blood T cell repertoires in COVID-19. Study information: Samples representing acute and convalescent COVID-19 were sourced from the United States, Italy and Spain. Nucleic acid was either cDNA or gDNA, and it came from T cells, B-cell-depleted T cells, or PBMCs.

As processed by the authors: Nucleated cell number was recorded as an estimate derived from reference gene primer amplification. The table came from immunoSEQ multiplex PCR; TCRdb's copy has only in-frame clones and leaves some out. V, J and clone size were drawn from that table, and D and trimming were deduced from the DNA. Found here are over 200,000 clones, around nine tenths of them singletons; the top ten hold approximately 6.2%. The CDR3 runs 13 residues. The chain joins TRBV21-1 to TRBJ1-5. TRBV21-1 is assigned pseudogene status. This clonotype originated in a man aged 55 to 70 who had recovered from COVID-19. The sequenced material came from peripheral blood. As DNA, the CDR3 is TGTGCCAGCAGCAATAGTCTCCGTCAGCCCCAGCATTTT. This encodes CASSNSLRQPQHF.